A single sample gave rise to the 23 T cell receptor beta chains below, sequenced in a study of beta chain features in type 1 diabetes. Expressed TCRB transcripts were sequenced because the entire RNA isolate underwent reverse transcription. Sequencing used immunoSEQ multiplex PCR; TCRdb keeps in-frame clones, though not all of them. In the table there are some 350,000 clones, roughly 13% of which are singletons. Findings and caveats of the study: A moderate, significant TCRB CDR3 shortening appeared in type 1 diabetes across four CD4+ subsets.

Antigen specificity for these receptors is unknown. The sequenced sample was naive CD4+ T cells from blood. These receptors were taken from a woman younger than 30 with type 1 diabetes.

The gene calls are TRBV30 and TRBJ1-5; possible D gene TRBD1, 5 bases. The V gene lost 1 base and the J gene lost 10 bases, with 17 bases spanning the gap. From germline, CDR1 is GTSNPN and CDR2 SVGIG (reference sequence). The CDR3 covers 14 residues. The CDR3 sequence is CAWSANTGGRPQHF. The CDR3 DNA reads as TGTGCCTGGAGTGCCAATACCGGGGGTCGTCCCCAGCATTTT.

The chain couples TRBV6-1 to TRBJ1-1, with 7 positions matching TRBD1. Germline V CDR1 and CDR2: MNHNS, SASEGT. The CDR3 is made up of 16 amino acids. After removal of 3 bases from V and 3 bases from J, the junction contained 10 bases not matched to a gene. CDR3 DNA: TGTGCCAGCAGTGACCAGACAGGGTTTAGTGACACTGAAGCTTTCTTT. This codes for CASSDQTGFSDTEAFF.

The gene calls are TRBV28 and TRBJ2-5; perhaps TRBD1 as D (6 bases). V was cut by 5 bases and J by 11 bases, with 27 bases left in between. Germline V gene lookup returns CDR1 MDHEN and CDR2 SYDVKM. The CDR3 contains 16 residues. Here the CDR3 DNA reads TGTGCCAGCAGTGCGCCGATCCGGGACACTTCTGTTGAGCAGTACTTC. Encoded protein: CASSAPIRDTSVEQYF.

J is TRBJ1-2 and V is TRBV6-6, with D tentatively TRBD1 (6 bases). This CDR3 contains 16 residues. The V gene lost 0 bases and the J gene lost 6 bases, with 17 bases spanning the gap. Germline lookup yields CDR1 MNHNY and CDR2 SVGAGI (reference sequence). CDR3 DNA: TGTGCCAGCAGTTACTCAATCGCACGGACAGAAAATGGCTACACCTTC. It yields the protein CASSYSIARTENGYTF.

This clone was counted only a few times. This chain connects TRBV5-1 to TRBJ1-1; D not certain. The CDR3 has 14 amino acids. Trimming took off 4 bases at V and 0 bases at J, with 10 bases between the two ends. From germline, CDR1 is SGHRS and CDR2 YFSETQ. CDR3 sequence: CASSQQPMNTEAFF. In DNA, the CDR3 is TGCGCCAGCAGCCAACAACCAATGAACACTGAAGCTTTCTTT. The full variable domain, rest sourced from reference TRBV5-1 and TRBJ1-1, is KAGVTQTPRYLIKTRGQQVTLSCSPISGHRSVSWYQQTPGQGLQFLFEYFSETQRNKGNFPGRFSGRQFSNSRSEMNVSTLELGDSALYLCASSQQPMNTEAFFGQGTRLTVV.

The chain couples TRBV28 to TRBJ2-7, with 8 nucleotides matching TRBD1. Germline V lookup: CDR1 MDHEN, CDR2 SYDVKM. The CDR3 is made up of 15 amino acids. V gave up 7 bases and J gave up 3 bases; unmatched junction bases: 11. CDR3 sequence (DNA): TGTGCCAGCAACCCATGGGGACAGGCCTACTACGAGCAGTACTTC. Translating it yields CASNPWGQAYYEQYF.

The chain employs TRBV7-3 and TRBJ2-6, with a tentative D call TRBD1 (6 bases). CDR1 is SGHTA and CDR2 is FQGTGA in the germline V gene. Trimming shortened V by 8 bases and J by 1 base, and 24 bases separated the two germline ends. This CDR3 comprises 19 residues. CDR3 residues: CASLPAVDRLSSGANVLTF. The CDR3 nucleotides read TGTGCCAGCTTACCAGCGGTTGACAGGCTTTCATCTGGGGCCAACGTCCTGACTTTC.

The chain carries TRBV4-1 and TRBJ1-2, with 8 bases fitting TRBD1. Per the germline V gene, CDR1 is MGHRA and CDR2 is YSYEKL. The J segment lost 4 bases and the V segment lost 1 base, leaving 8 bases of the junction unmatched. The CDR3 has 16 amino acids. The CDR3 DNA reads as TGCGCCAGCAGCCAAGGGACCAGGGGGCTCGGCTATGGCTACACCTTC. This sequence encodes CASSQGTRGLGYGYTF.

In its sample, this clone was seen a few times. The same CDR3 can be traced to other DNA sequences in this sample. The chain joins TRBV11-3 to TRBJ2-3; no definite D call. CDR3 size: 12 residues. In germline, CDR1 is SGHNT, CDR2 YENEEA. The V and J ends lost 5 bases and 6 bases respectively, with 9 bases between them. This chain's CDR3 is CASSPTSDTQYF. The CDR3, as DNA: TGTGCCAGCAGCCCAACATCGGATACGCAGTATTTT.

This clone was picked up a small number of times. V and J are TRBV4-3 and TRBJ2-3; 14 bases are a match to TRBD2. Germline V gene lookup returns CDR1 LGHNA and CDR2 YSLEER. The CDR3 spans 16 residues. Trimming took 4 bases from V and 1 from J; bases not matched to a gene: 1. CDR3 DNA sequence: TGCGCCAGCAGCCTGGGACTAGCGGGAGGCACAGATACGCAGTATTTT. It specifies CASSLGLAGGTDTQYF.

The chain employs TRBV18 and TRBJ2-1; no clear D. The CDR3 spans 14 residues. V lost 6 bases to trimming and J lost 1 base, with 10 bases between them. Germline V gene lookup returns CDR1 KGHSH and CDR2 LQKENI. CDR3: CASSFDSSYNEQFF. Written as DNA, the CDR3 is TGTGCCAGCTCGTTCGACTCTTCCTACAATGAGCAGTTCTTC.

The chain links TRBV21-1 to TRBJ1-5; the DNA was not compared with TRBD1, the D call given in the table. TRBV21-1 is an annotated pseudogene. The CDR3 totals 18 residues. As DNA, the CDR3 is TGTGCCAGCAGCAACCGGGACAGGGATTTGGAGCGTGGTCAGCCCCAGCATTTT. Translation gives CASSNRDRDLERGQPQHF.

V is TRBV5-1 and J is TRBJ2-7; 10 positions match TRBD1. This CDR3 is 14 amino acids long. Trimming at V came to 6 bases and at J to 3 bases, leaving 6 bases not matched to a gene. Per germline, CDR1 SGHRS and CDR2 YFSETQ. DNA for the CDR3: TGCGCCAGCACCCGGGACAGGGGTCTCTACGAGCAGTACTTC. This codes for CASTRDRGLYEQYF. The entire variable domain, with the rest obtained from reference TRBV5-1 and TRBJ2-7, is as follows: KAGVTQTPRYLIKTRGQQVTLSCSPISGHRSVSWYQQTPGQGLQFLFEYFSETQRNKGNFPGRFSGRQFSNSRSEMNVSTLELGDSALYLCASTRDRGLYEQYFGPGTRLTVT.

Only a few counts were recorded for this clone. The CDR3 DNA sequence: TGCGCCAGCAGCTCCCCTGGAGATGAGCAGTACTTC. It encodes CASSSPGDEQYF. The chain joins TRBV5-1 to TRBJ2-7; D remains unclear. V dropped 3 bases and J dropped 7 bases, with 11 bases sitting between them. CDR3 length: 12 amino acids. Per the germline V gene, CDR1 is SGHRS and CDR2 is YFSETQ. Full variable domain (missing parts from reference TRBV5-1 and TRBJ2-7): KAGVTQTPRYLIKTRGQQVTLSCSPISGHRSVSWYQQTPGQGLQFLFEYFSETQRNKGNFPGRFSGRQFSNSRSEMNVSTLELGDSALYLCASSSPGDEQYFGPGTRLTVT.

The chain recombines TRBV5-6 with TRBJ2-1, with 9 bases lining up with TRBD1. Germline V lookup: CDR1 SGHDT, CDR2 YYEEEE. V shed 3 bases, J shed 9 bases, and the junction held 7 bases outside the gene matches. The CDR3 loop spans 14 amino acids. CDR3 nucleotides: TGTGCCAGCAGCTCGGGGACAGGGAGGAGTGAGCAGTTCTTC. Its protein product is CASSSGTGRSEQFF.

The chain joins TRBV30 to TRBJ2-7, with 10 bases identical to TRBD2. With V trimmed by 5 bases and J by 7 bases, 8 bases remained unmatched. Looked up from germline, CDR1 is GTSNPN and CDR2 is SVGIG (reference sequence). The CDR3 contains 13 residues. This chain's CDR3 is CAWSRGTSVEQYV. The CDR3 bases are TGTGCCTGGTCCCGAGGGACTAGCGTTGAGCAGTACGTC.

The V gene is TRBV29-1, the J gene TRBJ1-2; TRBD1 agrees at 7 bases. With 2 bases clipped from V and 3 bases from J, the junction kept 9 bases outside the gene matches. This CDR3 has 15 residues. Germline V gene sequence: CDR1 SQVTM, CDR2 ANQGSEA. This chain's CDR3 is CSVERETGFHYGYTF. In DNA form, the CDR3 reads TGCAGCGTTGAAAGGGAGACAGGGTTCCACTATGGCTACACCTTC.

A few counts support this clone. The chain uses TRBV4-3 and TRBJ2-3; TRBD2 matches 8 bases. J was trimmed by 4 bases and V by 0 bases; bases with no gene match: 3. The V gene's germline CDR1 is LGHNA and CDR2 YSLEER. The CDR3 contains 15 residues. CDR3 nucleotide sequence: TGCGCCAGCAGCCAAGACCTCGGGGGGGCAGATACGCAGTATTTT. Amino acids: CASSQDLGGADTQYF.

This clone was seen only a few times. This chain joins TRBV18 and TRBJ2-5; D not certain. This CDR3 region has 15 residues. With 4 bases removed from V and 2 bases from J, the gap between germline ends came to 14 bases. CDR1 and CDR2 from the germline V gene are KGHSH and LQKENI. CDR3 nucleotide sequence: TGTGCCAGCTCACGAGAAATTGGTATACAAGAGACCCAGTACTTC. This translates into CASSREIGIQETQYF.

As regards this clone: Its ends do not fully match the called genes, so a read error is possible. The gene calls are TRBV14 and TRBJ1-2; 8 bases fit TRBD1. Germline values: CDR1 SGHDN, CDR2 FVKESK. This CDR3 spans 11 amino acids. The CDR3 loop reads CASSHRDRPYF. The CDR3 DNA is TGTGCCAGCAGCCACCGGGACAGGCCATACTTC.

As DNA, the CDR3 is TGTGCCAGCACGAGGCCTAGCGGGAGCCGGCAAGAGACCCAGTACTTC. It specifies CASTRPSGSRQETQYF. The gene calls are TRBV7-2 and TRBJ2-5; TRBD2 matches 10 bases. V dropped 7 bases and J dropped 2; count of bases not matched to a gene: 10. Germline lookup yields CDR1 SGHTA and CDR2 FQGNSA. This CDR3 has 16 residues.

This clone was seen a few times. The V call is TRBV4-3, the J call TRBJ2-1, with D possibly TRBD2 on 6 matching bases. The CDR3 is 16 residues long. Trimming removed 1 base at V and 5 bases at J, with 15 bases between. Germline assignment: CDR1 LGHNA and CDR2 YSLEER. The CDR3 protein is CASSQAPSALHNEQFF. CDR3 DNA sequence: TGCGCCAGCAGCCAAGCTCCTAGCGCCCTACACAATGAGCAGTTCTTC.

The rearrangement joins TRBV29-1 to TRBJ1-1; the D is unclear. CDR1 and CDR2 from the germline V gene are SQVTM and ANQGSEA. The CDR3 totals 14 residues. Trimming removed 5 bases from V and 0 bases from J, with 13 bases in between. CDR3 nucleotides: TGCAGCGTTCCGGTAACCCCAATGAACACTGAAGCTTTCTTT. It encodes CSVPVTPMNTEAFF.